The entry that follows covers one TCR beta chain sequence. Germline assignment: CDR1 SNHLY and CDR2 FYNNEI. V lost 1 base and J lost 0, with 10 bases in between. This CDR3 contains 16 residues. This sample is part of a study of blood T cell repertoires in COVID-19. Data came from immunoSEQ multiplex PCR; TCRdb stores just in-frame clones and leaves some out. The profile covers under 450,000 clones, with more than 85% appearing a single time and just under 3% taken by the ten largest. The rearrangement joins TRBV2 to TRBJ2-4; D gene unclear. Input material: PBMCs or T cells enriched from blood (not recorded which). The clonotype comes from a woman between 25 and 40 years old who had recovered from COVID-19. CDR3 in DNA: TGTGCCAGCAGTGAAGTCCCGCGACTAGCCAAAAACATTCAGTACTTC. Residues: CASSEVPRLAKNIQYF.